This T cell receptor beta chain was retrieved from a study of blood T cells in healthy people across ages. The second PCR ran roughly 7 to 12 cycles with a sample-barcoded 5' primer and J-beta primers. MiXCR was run by TCRdb on the 5' RACE reads, yielding one entry per CDR3 protein. Among just under 550,000 distinct CDR3 sequences, about 24% were seen once, and the ten largest hold around 10%. This clonotype was seen more than once but under ten times. Donation came from healthy Caucasian individuals in Russia who were aged roughly 6 to 95. The CDR3 runs 15 residues. Per germline, CDR1 SGHTA and CDR2 FQGNSA. The V and J ends lost 4 bases and 4 bases respectively, with 11 bases between them. These data were also filed under a second study, of T cells of mothers and their children.

The V and J genes are TRBV7-2 and TRBJ2-6; TRBD1 is a possible D gene (5 bases). The TCR was taken from a boy between 5 and 17 years old in good health. The sample consisted of blood. The CDR3 sequence is CASSSQRQGANVLTF. The CDR3, as DNA: TGTGCCAGCAGCTCCCAGAGACAGGGGGCCAACGTCCTGACTTTC.